These 18 T cell receptor beta chains share one sample of origin, sequenced in a study of blood T cell repertoires in COVID-19. TCRdb keeps only in-frame clones here, not all; method: immunoSEQ multiplex PCR. The sample has 96,000 or so clones; roughly 76% are singletons. The sample taken for sequencing was peripheral blood. Receptors originate from a man older than 75 with COVID-19, enrolled during active disease.

Worth noting for this clone: Other DNA variants within this sample encode the same CDR3. The chain recombines TRBV27 with TRBJ2-3; D unclear. With 0 bases removed from V and 0 bases from J, the gap between germline ends came to 4 bases. The CDR3 sequence is 14 residues long. Germline V gene data show CDR1 as MNHEY and CDR2 as SMNVEV (reference sequence). The CDR3 DNA reads TGTGCCAGCAGTTTATCCTCTAGCACAGATACGCAGTATTTT. Translation gives CASSLSSSTDTQYF.

There are a few counts of this clone. In DNA form, the CDR3 reads TGTGCCAGCAGCTTAGGTCAGGGGGTGGCCTACGAGCAGTACTTC. Its translation is CASSLGQGVAYEQYF. V and J are TRBV13 and TRBJ2-7; 7 bases align to TRBD1. Germline CDR1 is PRHDT and CDR2 is FYEKMQ (reference sequence). The CDR3 length is 15 residues. V lost 0 bases, J lost 2 bases, and 4 bases stayed unmatched.

This chain uses TRBV9 with TRBJ1-6; the match to TRBD1 covers 9 bases. The CDR3 sequence is 16 residues long. V shed 2 bases, J shed 7 bases, and the junction held 7 bases outside the gene matches. Germline V CDR1 and CDR2: SGDLS, YYNGEE. The DNA for the CDR3 is TGTGCCAGCAGCGTGGCTGGACAGGGGACCAATTCACCCCTCCACTTT. Protein product: CASSVAGQGTNSPLHF.

This chain joins TRBV27 and TRBJ2-7; 12 bases are shared with TRBD2. This CDR3 region has 14 residues. The ends lost 5 bases at V and 2 bases at J; junction bases unmatched: 1. Germline values: CDR1 MNHEY, CDR2 SMNVEV (reference sequence). The CDR3 spells CASSTSGGPYEQYF. The CDR3 nucleotides read TGTGCCAGCAGTACTAGCGGGGGGCCCTACGAGCAGTACTTC.

V is TRBV10-1 and J is TRBJ2-3, with a weak D call TRBD2 (5 bases). This CDR3 is built from 14 residues. Deletions cut 8 bases from V and 1 base from J, with 13 bases between. The V gene's germline CDR1 is WNHNN and CDR2 SYGVQD (reference sequence). CDR3 protein: CASCGLGGTDTQYF. The CDR3 DNA reads TGCGCCAGCTGTGGCCTCGGGGGCACAGATACGCAGTATTTT.

The CDR3 DNA reads TGTGCCAGTAGACGCCGACTAGATGGCTACACCTTC. Amino acids: CASRRRLDGYTF. The genes are TRBV19 and TRBJ1-2; D unresolved. V lost 6 bases, J lost 6 bases, and 11 bases lay in between. The CDR3 sequence is 12 residues long. CDR1 and CDR2 (germline): LNHDA, SQIVND (reference sequence).

The chain has TRBV7-9 and TRBJ2-7, with D perhaps TRBD1 (6 bases). Germline CDR1 reads SEHNR; CDR2 reads FQNEAQ (reference sequence). This CDR3 spans 17 amino acids. Trimming left V 4 bases short and J 2 bases short, with 21 bases between. The CDR3 loop is CASSSQSPGAHPYEQYF. CDR3 coding DNA: TGTGCCAGCAGCTCTCAATCCCCAGGGGCCCACCCCTACGAGCAGTACTTC.

This rearrangement joins TRBV7-2 to TRBJ2-1; D ambiguous. Germline lookup yields CDR1 SGHTA and CDR2 FQGNSA. V lost 2 bases to trimming and J lost 3 bases, with 8 bases between them. The CDR3 is 14 residues long. The CDR3 protein is CASSLIAYYNEQFF. As DNA, the CDR3 is TGTGCCAGCAGCTTAATAGCCTACTACAATGAGCAGTTCTTC. Together with reference TRBV7-2 and TRBJ2-1, the CDR3 gives the full variable domain: GAGVSQSPSNKVTEKGKDVELRCDPISGHTALYWYRQSLGQGLEFLIYFQGNSAPDKSGLPSDRFSAERTGGSVSTLTIQRTQQEDSAVYLCASSLIAYYNEQFFGPGTRLTVL.

J is TRBJ1-2 and V is TRBV5-1; TRBD1 might be the D (6 bases). CDR3 length: 14 residues. Germline CDR1 and CDR2: SGHRS and YFSETQ. V lost 2 bases to trimming and J lost 1 base, with 9 bases between them. Here the CDR3 reads CASSLGQNNYGYTF. CDR3 nucleotide sequence: TGCGCCAGCAGCTTAGGACAGAATAACTATGGCTACACCTTC.

The table lists this clone with a count of one. This chain uses TRBV3-1 (or the pseudogene TRBV3-2) with TRBJ2-2; 11 bases agree with TRBD2. J gave up 0 bases and V 4 bases, and 10 bases lay outside the gene matches. The germline V gene encodes CDR1 LGHDT and CDR2 YNNKEL (reference sequence). The CDR3 runs to 19 residues. The CDR3 here is CASSRKGISGRANTGELFF. The CDR3 DNA reads as TGTGCCAGCAGCCGCAAAGGGATTAGCGGGAGGGCGAACACCGGGGAGCTGTTTTTT.

This chain connects TRBV27 to TRBJ1-6; possibly TRBD1 for D (5 bases). Trimming removed 0 bases from V and 7 bases from J, with 10 bases in between. CDR3 size: 15 residues. Germline CDR1 MNHEY, CDR2 SMNVEV (reference sequence). CDR3 region: CASSLSRQGNSPLHF. CDR3 bases: TGTGCCAGCAGTTTATCGAGGCAGGGAAATTCACCCCTCCACTTT.

This clone was seen a single time. This sequence joins TRBV25-1 and TRBJ1-4, with 7 bases fitting TRBD1. Germline CDR1 MGHDK, CDR2 SYGVNS. This CDR3 has 13 residues. The junction had 9 bases not matched to a gene; V was cut back by 7 bases and J by 10 bases. DNA for the CDR3: TGTGCCAGCACAGGGGGTCGAGGGGGAAAACTGTTTTTT. Translation gives CASTGGRGGKLFF.

The J gene is TRBJ2-5, the V gene TRBV3-1 (or the pseudogene TRBV3-2), with 7 bases identical to TRBD1. Germline trimming cut 2 bases from V and 2 bases from J; bases unmatched to any gene: 11. In germline, CDR1 is LGHDT, CDR2 YNNKEL (reference sequence). The CDR3 extends over 17 amino acids. The CDR3 sequence is CASSQRGQQGWQETQYF. The CDR3 DNA follows: TGTGCCAGCAGCCAAAGGGGGCAACAGGGGTGGCAAGAGACCCAGTACTTC.

The V call is TRBV6-6, the J call TRBJ2-2, with 7 bases identical to TRBD1. V shed 6 bases and J 6 bases; nucleotides not matched to a gene: 4. The CDR3 loop spans 13 amino acids. Germline values: CDR1 MNHNY, CDR2 SVGAGI (reference sequence). DNA for the CDR3: TGTGCCAGCAGACAGGGGTCCCCCGGGGAGCTGTTTTTT. Translation gives CASRQGSPGELFF.

The J gene is TRBJ1-2, the V gene TRBV6-1, with no clear D. V was trimmed by 2 bases and J by 3 bases, leaving 4 bases between them. Germline loops: CDR1 MNHNS, CDR2 SASEGT. This CDR3 spans 12 amino acids. The CDR3 DNA sequence: TGTGCCAGCAGTGAATCTTACTATGGCTACACCTTC. This encodes CASSESYYGYTF.

J is TRBJ2-2 and V is TRBV14, with D maybe TRBD2 (5 bases). Germline CDR1 is SGHDN and CDR2 is FVKESK. The CDR3 consists of 15 residues. V dropped 1 base and J dropped 1 base, with 7 bases sitting between them. DNA for the CDR3: TGTGCCAGCAGCCAAGTCCGGGGGAACACCGGGGAGCTGTTTTTT. Translation gives CASSQVRGNTGELFF.

The chain combines TRBV15 with TRBJ2-7, with D maybe TRBD2 (6 bases). V was trimmed by 1 base and J by 0 bases, leaving 19 bases between them. The CDR3 is 18 residues long. Germline V gives CDR1 LNHNV, CDR2 YYDKDF (reference sequence). CDR3 sequence reads: CATSRGASGTATSYEQYF. DNA for the CDR3: TGTGCCACCAGCAGAGGTGCTTCCGGGACTGCGACCTCCTACGAGCAGTACTTC.

The chain has TRBV4-3 and TRBJ1-5; TRBD1 matches 12 bases. Germline V gene sequence: CDR1 LGHNA, CDR2 YSLEER. J gave up 2 bases and V 0 bases, and 8 bases lay outside the gene matches. The CDR3 has 19 amino acids. The CDR3 spells CASSQDLGQGAVGNQPQHF. The CDR3 nucleotides are TGCGCCAGCAGCCAAGATTTGGGACAGGGGGCAGTCGGCAATCAGCCCCAGCATTTT.